Listed below are T cell receptor beta chains from one sample, sequenced in a study of post-analysis software for immune sequencing data. From the PCR reads, TCRdb called clonotypes with MiXCR, one entry per CDR3 protein. The sample records about 200,000 distinct CDR3 sequences, roughly 30% being singletons. The sample consisted of blood. The receptors come from a girl aged 2-17 years with multiple sclerosis. Each CDR3 is given with its conserved first and last residue. Each record gives: V gene, J gene, D gene, clone size, CDR3 protein, CDR3 DNA. The D gene is left open where the match is weak. Expanded clones get a size class; other rows say once, few or many, or leave the size out.

TRBV2,TRBJ1-1,TRBD1,few,CATRGQRDTEAFF,TGTGCCACGCGGGGACAGAGGGACACTGAAGCTTTCTTT
TRBV7-2,TRBJ1-4,TRBD1,-,CASSLARGHEKLFF,TGTGCCAGCAGCTTAGCCAGGGGGCATGAAAAACTGTTTTTT
TRBV6-2/TRBV6-3,TRBJ2-2,-,few,CASSYSENLAGTGELFF,TGTGCCAGCAGTTACTCCGAAAACCTGGCGGGCACCGGGGAGCTGTTTTTT
TRBV20-1,TRBJ2-7,-,few,CSAQSDPPSYEQYF,TGCAGTGCCCAGTCGGACCCGCCATCCTACGAGCAGTACTTC
TRBV28,TRBJ2-7,-,many,CASTAGGGPGYEQYF,TGTGCCAGCACCGCGGGTGGGGGTCCTGGGTACGAGCAGTACTTC
TRBV20-1,TRBJ2-1,TRBD2,-,CSARGQAGSGYNEQFF,TGCAGTGCTAGAGGTCAAGCGGGATCAGGGTACAATGAGCAGTTCTTC
TRBV27,TRBJ1-1,TRBD1,-,CASSTGQGTEAFF,TGTGCCAGCAGCACGGGACAGGGGACTGAAGCTTTCTTT
TRBV20-1,TRBJ2-5,-,many,CSAQNAGETQYF,TGCAGTGCCCAAAATGCGGGGGAGACCCAGTACTTC
TRBV6-2/TRBV6-3,TRBJ1-1,-,few,CASSYSRGYTEAFF,TGTGCCAGCAGTTACTCGAGGGGCTACACTGAAGCTTTCTTT
TRBV2,TRBJ2-7,-,-,CASSEAGGPYEQYF,TGTGCCAGCAGTGAAGCGGGCGGGCCCTACGAGCAGTACTTC
TRBV28,TRBJ2-7,-,few,CASSEDSVGEQYF,TGTGCCAGCAGTGAAGACTCAGTTGGCGAGCAGTACTTC
TRBV20-1,TRBJ2-7,TRBD1,many,CSARLGGTGTSYEQYF,TGCAGTGCTAGACTCGGCGGGACAGGGACTTCCTACGAGCAGTACTTC
TRBV27,TRBJ2-7,TRBD1,few,CASSLWQGAQEQYF,TGTGCCAGCAGCCTTTGGCAGGGGGCACAAGAGCAGTACTTC
TRBV4-1,TRBJ2-5,-,many,CASSQGRGGETQYF,TGCGCCAGCAGCCAAGGGAGGGGGGGAGAGACCCAGTACTTC
TRBV5-6,TRBJ2-5,TRBD2,many,CASSFGGIETQYF,TGTGCCAGCAGCTTCGGGGGGATAGAGACCCAGTACTTC
TRBV27,TRBJ2-5,-,-,CASRLTNGKETQYF,TGTGCCAGCAGACTGACTAACGGTAAAGAGACCCAGTACTTC
TRBV5-1,TRBJ2-1,-,-,CASSLEGDYSYNEQFF,TGCGCCAGCAGCTTGGAAGGCGACTACTCCTACAATGAGCAGTTCTTC
TRBV5-1,TRBJ2-7,TRBD1,-,CASSPTRGQGNWYF,TGCGCCAGCAGCCCCACTAGGGGACAGGGGAATTGGTACTTC
TRBV20-1,TRBJ1-2,-,few,CSANGHPDYPYGYTF,TGCAGTGCTAATGGACATCCCGACTACCCCTATGGCTACACCTTC
TRBV30,TRBJ1-6,TRBD1,-,CAWRRKRGQGDSPLHF,TGTGCCTGGAGACGTAAACGGGGACAGGGGGATTCACCCCTCCACTTT
TRBV24-1,TRBJ2-1,TRBD2,many,CATSGLAASSYNEQFF,TGTGCCACCAGTGGACTAGCCGCGAGCTCCTACAATGAGCAGTTCTTC
TRBV12-3/TRBV12-4,TRBJ1-2,TRBD1,many,CASSWTGGFGYTF,TGTGCCAGCAGTTGGACAGGGGGCTTTGGCTACACCTTC
TRBV5-1,TRBJ1-2,-,many,CASSLGSSKDGYTF,TGCGCCAGCAGCTTGGGTTCGTCCAAGGATGGCTACACCTTC
TRBV7-3,TRBJ2-2,TRBD1,few,CASSLYRTGLTTTGELFF,TGTGCCAGCAGCTTATACCGGACAGGGCTTACCACCACCGGGGAGCTGTTTTTT
TRBV28,TRBJ2-7,TRBD2,-,CASIPSGLAGGYEQYF,TGTGCCAGCATCCCCTCGGGACTAGCGGGAGGGTACGAGCAGTACTTC
TRBV20-1,TRBJ1-1,-,few,CSARLGGNTEAFF,TGCAGTGCTCGACTGGGTGGGAACACTGAAGCTTTCTTT
TRBV28,TRBJ2-1,TRBD1,-,CATSQGERYNEQFF,TGTGCCACCTCCCAGGGGGAACGTTACAATGAGCAGTTCTTC
TRBV28,TRBJ2-7,TRBD2,many,CARLSGTSGRDIREQYF,TGTGCCCGACTCTCCGGGACTAGCGGGAGGGACATCCGTGAGCAGTACTTC
TRBV7-9,TRBJ2-1,TRBD2,many,CASSLTSDHNEQFF,TGTGCCAGCAGCCTGACTAGCGACCACAATGAGCAGTTCTTC
TRBV7-9,TRBJ2-5,-,many,CASIKTRVGWETQYF,TGTGCCAGCATCAAAACCCGCGTTGGCTGGGAGACCCAGTACTTC
TRBV2,TRBJ2-5,TRBD1,many,CASSREQGVGETQYF,TGTGCCAGCAGTAGGGAACAGGGGGTTGGAGAGACCCAGTACTTC
TRBV7-2,TRBJ2-5,-,many,CASSFGLAATQYF,TGTGCCAGCAGCTTCGGGTTGGCAGCGACCCAGTACTTC
TRBV20-1,TRBJ2-1,-,many,CSARGAGYNEQFF,TGCAGTGCTAGAGGGGCGGGATACAATGAGCAGTTCTTC
TRBV27,TRBJ2-3,-,few,CASSYRTSSAQYF,TGTGCCAGCAGTTACCGGACTTCTAGTGCGCAGTATTTT
TRBV24-1,TRBJ1-5,-,few,CATSAYRHF,TGTGCCACCAGTGCCTACAGGCATTTT
TRBV7-3,TRBJ1-5,-,many,CASSPQGNQPQHF,TGTGCCAGCAGCCCTCAGGGTAATCAGCCCCAGCATTTT
TRBV6-5,TRBJ2-7,-,many,CASSYSGGGNYEQYF,TGTGCCAGCAGTTACTCAGGAGGGGGAAACTACGAGCAGTACTTC
TRBV20-1,TRBJ1-6,TRBD1,-,CSANRGHSYNSPLHF,TGCAGTGCAAACAGGGGGCACTCCTATAATTCACCCCTCCACTTT
TRBV6-1,TRBJ1-4,-,-,CASIEDRRNEKLFF,TGTGCCAGCATTGAAGACAGGCGGAATGAAAAACTGTTTTTT
TRBV5-1,TRBJ2-1,-,few,CASSLDTGHNEQFF,TGCGCCAGCAGCTTGGATACGGGCCACAATGAGCAGTTCTTC
TRBV18,TRBJ2-7,-,many,CASSPRGLAEVYEQYF,TGTGCCAGCTCACCCCGGGGGCTAGCGGAGGTGTACGAGCAGTACTTC
TRBV28,TRBJ1-2,-,many,CASSSTVGALGYGYTF,TGTGCCAGCAGTTCGACGGTGGGGGCCCTGGGGTATGGCTACACCTTC
TRBV12-3/TRBV12-4,TRBJ2-5,-,once,CASSFEAGSETQYF,TGTGCCAGCAGTTTCGAGGCCGGGTCAGAGACCCAGTACTTC
TRBV6-2/TRBV6-3,TRBJ1-5,TRBD1,-,CASRRQGGNQPQHF,TGTGCCAGCAGGAGACAGGGAGGCAATCAGCCCCAGCATTTT
TRBV20-1,TRBJ1-1,-,-,CSASPPSAFF,TGCAGTGCTAGCCCCCCGTCGGCTTTCTTT
TRBV11-2,TRBJ2-7,-,many,CASSLGPGSSYEQYF,TGTGCCAGCAGCCTTGGGCCAGGGAGCTCCTACGAGCAGTACTTC
TRBV20-1,TRBJ2-3,-,few,CSARDRRGRTDTQYF,TGCAGTGCTAGAGATCGGCGGGGGCGCACAGATACGCAGTATTTT
TRBV29-1,TRBJ2-7,TRBD1,-,CSARTGALGEQYF,TGCAGCGCCCGGACAGGCGCCCTGGGCGAGCAGTACTTC
TRBV28,TRBJ1-2,-,many,CASSPRDGYGYTF,TGTGCCAGCAGTCCCCGGGACGGATATGGCTACACCTTC
TRBV14,TRBJ1-2,-,few,CASSQDHGFRYGYTF,TGTGCCAGCAGCCAAGATCACGGCTTTCGATATGGCTACACCTTC
TRBV20-1,TRBJ2-3,TRBD2,many,CSARRLAGGRADTQYF,TGCAGTGCTAGGCGACTAGCGGGGGGGAGGGCAGATACGCAGTATTTT